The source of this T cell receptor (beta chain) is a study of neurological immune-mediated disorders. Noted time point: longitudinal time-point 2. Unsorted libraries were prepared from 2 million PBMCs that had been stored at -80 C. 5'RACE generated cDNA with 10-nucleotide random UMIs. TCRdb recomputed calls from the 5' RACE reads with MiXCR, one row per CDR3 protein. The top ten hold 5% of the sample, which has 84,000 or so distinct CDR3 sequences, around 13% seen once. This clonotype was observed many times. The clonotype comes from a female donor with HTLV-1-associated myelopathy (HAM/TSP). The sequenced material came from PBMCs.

The CDR3 nucleotides read TGTGCCAGCAGGGATCCGGGACCAACCTACGAGCAGTACTTC. Translated: CASRDPGPTYEQYF. V gene TRBV6-2 or TRBV6-3 combines with J gene TRBJ2-7, with D tentatively TRBD1 or TRBD2 (5 bases each). CDR3 size: 14 residues. Per the germline V gene, CDR1 is MNHEY and CDR2 is SVGEGT. V lost 6 bases to trimming and J lost 2 bases, with 14 bases between them.